This section outlines one T cell receptor beta chain sequence together with its context. The data were taken from a study of control samples from healthy donors and cancer patients. Measured with immunoSEQ multiplex PCR; TCRdb has only the in-frame clones, and not every one. This table has approximately 130,000 clones, over 75% appearing once. Sequenced material: blood. The TCR originated in a middle-aged man in good health.

The CDR3 protein is CATSRDYGRVNTEAFF. The CDR3, as DNA: TGTGCCACCAGCAGAGATTACGGCAGGGTGAACACTGAAGCTTTCTTT. V usage is TRBV15 and J usage is TRBJ1-1, with a weak D call TRBD1 (5 bases). V lost 0 bases to trimming and J lost 0 bases, with 11 bases between them. CDR1 is LNHNV, CDR2 YYDKDF, per germline (reference sequence). CDR3 length: 16 amino acids. Together with reference TRBV15 and TRBJ1-1, the CDR3 gives the full variable domain: DAMVIQNPRYQVTQFGKPVTLSCSQTLNHNVMYWYQQKSSQAPKLLFHYYDKDFNNEADTPDNFQSRRPNTSFCFLDIRSPGLGDTAMYLCATSRDYGRVNTEAFFGQGTRLTVV.